A single sample is the source of the 6 T cell receptor beta chains below, sequenced in a study of cytomegalovirus exposure and HLA in healthy donors. The primer mix had 60 Vbeta and 13 Jbeta primers. Data came from immunoSEQ multiplex PCR; TCRdb stores just in-frame clones and leaves some out. The sample contains around 170,000 clones, less than 90% of which appear only once. The material sequenced was PBMCs. Receptor source: a girl aged 5-17 years in good health and CMV-seropositive.

The rearrangement links TRBV2 to TRBJ2-2; D is possibly TRBD1 (6 bases). V dropped 7 bases and J dropped 5 bases, with 11 bases sitting between them. CDR1 is SNHLY and CDR2 is FYNNEI in the germline V gene. The CDR3 totals 13 residues. CDR3 in DNA: TGTGCCAGCAAGAAGGACAGAACCGGGGAGCTGTTTTTT. Translation: CASKKDRTGELFF.

The rearrangement uses TRBV19 and TRBJ2-7, with 7 bases aligning to TRBD1. CDR1 and CDR2 (germline): LNHDA, SQIVND (reference sequence). V gave up 2 bases and J gave up 3 bases; unmatched junction bases: 7. The CDR3 runs 15 residues. The CDR3 is CASSIRDSDYYEQYF. The DNA for the CDR3 is TGTGCCAGTAGTATAAGGGACAGTGACTACTACGAGCAGTACTTC.

The gene calls are TRBV29-1 and TRBJ2-7, with 10 bases aligning to TRBD1. The CDR3 runs to 14 residues. J lost 2 bases, V lost 7 bases, and 8 bases had no gene match. From germline, CDR1 is SQVTM and CDR2 ANQGSEA. CDR3 amino acids: CSGGGTGATYEQYF. In nucleotides, the CDR3 is TGCAGCGGTGGCGGGACAGGGGCTACCTACGAGCAGTACTTC.

The chain couples TRBV11-3 to TRBJ2-7; 8 bases match TRBD1. Losses at the gene ends were 4 bases for V and 7 bases for J; bases not matched to a gene: 9. The CDR3 covers 14 residues. From germline, CDR1 is SGHNT and CDR2 YENEEA. CDR3 sequence reads: CASSYAQGVGEQYF. Written as DNA, the CDR3 is TGTGCCAGCAGCTACGCACAGGGGGTGGGGGAGCAGTACTTC.

In this sample, this clone turned up a few times. The chain combines TRBV4-3 with TRBJ2-7; 11 nucleotides match TRBD1. CDR3 length: 16 amino acids. The germline CDR1 and CDR2 sequences are LGHNA and YSLEER. Trimming took 4 bases from V and 2 from J; bases not matched to a gene: 7. CDR3 sequence: CASSREPGQGAYEQYF. CDR3 DNA sequence: TGCGCCAGCAGCCGCGAGCCGGGACAGGGGGCCTACGAGCAGTACTTC.

The V call is TRBV7-2, the J call TRBJ1-2, with 9 bases matching TRBD1. V lost 5 bases and J lost 2; bases outside the gene matches: 3. Per germline, CDR1 SGHTA and CDR2 FQGNSA. The CDR3 loop spans 14 amino acids. The CDR3 region has the DNA TGTGCCAGCAGCCAAGGACAGGGGAACTATGGCTACACCTTC. Protein product: CASSQGQGNYGYTF.